Below, one TCR beta chain is given with its context. Its antigen is still unknown. Profiling relied on immunoSEQ multiplex PCR, and the TCRdb table lists in-frame clones only, not all of them. Of about 40,000 clones in the sample, 80% to 95% were seen once. The data are from a study of brain T cells in children with intractable seizures. The study's findings and limits: Viral specificity was inferred only from CDR3 similarity; HCMV serostatus was unknown. Pre-surgery blood may have been undersampled, hiding some clones.

Germline CDR1 is ENHRY and CDR2 is SYGVKD. There are 15 residues in the CDR3. With 6 bases clipped from V and 0 bases from J, the junction kept 8 bases outside the gene matches. The sequencing used peripheral blood, collected at surgery. The TCR comes from a girl aged 2 to 10 with tuberous sclerosis and intractable seizures. The V call is TRBV10-3, the J call TRBJ2-7; 7 bases agree with TRBD1. In DNA form, the CDR3 reads TGTGCCATCAGCTACGGACAGGACTTCTCCTACGAGCAGTACTTC. Encoded protein: CAISYGQDFSYEQYF.